This T cell receptor beta chain stems from a study of T-cell memory formation after mild COVID-19. Turning to the study itself: Largely donor-specific TCR clusters were found. Points from the study as a whole: There were some responding clones in pre-infection memory, which suggested that cross-reactive memory had joined. Mainly in CM and EM were contracting CD4+ clones; CD8+ were in EMRA. Whereas later expanders leaned CD4+, clones contracting day 15 to 85 showed a balanced CD4/CD8 makeup.

The germline V gene has CDR1 LGHNT and CDR2 FRNRAP. Trimming left V 2 bases short and J 4 bases short, with 11 bases between. The CDR3 contains 14 residues. TCRdb reprocessed the 5' RACE reads with MiXCR, giving one entry per CDR3 protein. Among roughly 240,000 distinct CDR3 sequences listed, 15% were seen once. This clonotype was observed many times. Its cognate antigen is unknown. The sequence derives from an adult woman who had mild COVID-19 (a few samples of this study predate the infection). Cell type and time point are not known. The rearrangement uses TRBV12-5 and TRBJ1-1; tentative D call: TRBD1 (6 bases). Sample: PBMCs or a T cell subset sorted from them (not recorded which). The CDR3 loop reads CASGLQGTSTEAFF. The CDR3 region has the DNA TGTGCTAGTGGTTTGCAGGGGACCTCCACTGAAGCTTTCTTT.